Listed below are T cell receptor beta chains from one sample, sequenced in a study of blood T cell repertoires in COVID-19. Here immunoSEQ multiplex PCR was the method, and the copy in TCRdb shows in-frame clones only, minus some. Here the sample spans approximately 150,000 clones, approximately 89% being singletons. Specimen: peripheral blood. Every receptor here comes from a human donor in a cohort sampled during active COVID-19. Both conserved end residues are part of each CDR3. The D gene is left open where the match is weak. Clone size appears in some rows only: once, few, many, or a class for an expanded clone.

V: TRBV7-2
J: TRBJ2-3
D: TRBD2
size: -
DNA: TGTGCCAGCAGCTTAGTGGGACTAGAGGCGCAGTATTTT
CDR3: CASSLVGLEAQYF

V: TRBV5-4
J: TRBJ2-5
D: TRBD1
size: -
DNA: TGTGCCAGCAGCCTACAGGGGCAAGAGACCCAGTACTTC
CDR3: CASSLQGQETQYF

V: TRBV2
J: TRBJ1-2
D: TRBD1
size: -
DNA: TGTGCCAGCAGTGAAAGCCCGGGACAGGCCTATGGCTACACCTTC
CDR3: CASSESPGQAYGYTF

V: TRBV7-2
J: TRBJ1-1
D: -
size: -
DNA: TGTGCCAGCAGTCTCGACAGGCAGACTGAAGCTTTCTTT
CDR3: CASSLDRQTEAFF

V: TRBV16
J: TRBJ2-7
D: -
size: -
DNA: TGTGCCAGCAGCCAGGGCACCTATACCTACGAGCAGTACTTC
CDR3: CASSQGTYTYEQYF

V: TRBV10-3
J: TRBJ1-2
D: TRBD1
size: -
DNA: TGTGCCACCTCAGGAGACAGGGCAAGCTATGGCTACACCTTC
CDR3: CATSGDRASYGYTF

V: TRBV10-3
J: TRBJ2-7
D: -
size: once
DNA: TGTGCCATCATCGAGAGTAACAGGCCCTACGAGCAGTACTTC
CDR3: CAIIESNRPYEQYF

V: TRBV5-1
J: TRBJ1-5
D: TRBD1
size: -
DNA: TGCGCCAGCAGCACGGGACAGCCTGATCAGCCCCAGCATTTT
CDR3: CASSTGQPDQPQHF

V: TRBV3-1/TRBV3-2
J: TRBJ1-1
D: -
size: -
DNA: TGTGCCAGCAGCCATATCACCGGGACTGGGAACACTGAAGCTTTCTTT
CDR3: CASSHITGTGNTEAFF

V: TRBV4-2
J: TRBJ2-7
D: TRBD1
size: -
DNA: TGTGCCAGCAGCCCAGCCCCTCTGCTACGGGACAGGGCCTACGAGCAGTACTTC
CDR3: CASSPAPLLRDRAYEQYF

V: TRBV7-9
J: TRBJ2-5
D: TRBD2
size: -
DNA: TGTGCCAGCAGCCGGGAGGGGTACCAAGAGACCCAGTACTTC
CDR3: CASSREGYQETQYF

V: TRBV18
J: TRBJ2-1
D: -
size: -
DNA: TGTGCCAGCTCTCTAGGGGTCTCTAGGAGTGAGCAGTTCTTC
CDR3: CASSLGVSRSEQFF

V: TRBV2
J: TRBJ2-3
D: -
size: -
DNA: TGTGCCAGCATCCGGGACTCGAGCACAGATACGCAGTATTTT
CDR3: CASIRDSSTDTQYF

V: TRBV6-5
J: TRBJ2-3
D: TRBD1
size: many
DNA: TGTGCCAGCGGAACAGGGGGCAGAGATACGCAGTATTTT
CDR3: CASGTGGRDTQYF

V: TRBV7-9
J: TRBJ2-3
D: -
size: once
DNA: TGTGCCAGCAGCCGCGCCGTTGGAGCGGAGGAAACAGATACGCAGTATTTT
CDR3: CASSRAVGAEETDTQYF

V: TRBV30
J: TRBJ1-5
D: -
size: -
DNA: TGTGCCCTGACAGCTGGGGCCGTGAGCAATCAGCCCCAGCATTTT
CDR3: CALTAGAVSNQPQHF

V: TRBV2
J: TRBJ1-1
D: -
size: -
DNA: TGTGCCAGCGGGTCCATAGCTATCATGATTGGTTTCTTT
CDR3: CASGSIAIMIGFF

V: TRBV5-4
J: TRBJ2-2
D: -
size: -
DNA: TGTGCCAGCAGCCCTACCCCGAACACCGGGGAGCTGTTTTTT
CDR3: CASSPTPNTGELFF

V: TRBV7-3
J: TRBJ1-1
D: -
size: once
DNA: TGTGCCAGCAGCTTAGTTGGGGCTGGGAACACTGAAGCTTTCTTT
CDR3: CASSLVGAGNTEAFF

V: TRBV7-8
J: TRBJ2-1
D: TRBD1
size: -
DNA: TGTGCCAGCAGCGGGGACAGGTCCTACAATGAGCAGTTCTTC
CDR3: CASSGDRSYNEQFF

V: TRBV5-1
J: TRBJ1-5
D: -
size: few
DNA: TGCGCCAGCAGACCAAGGGGAAGCAATCAGCCCCAGCATTTT
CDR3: CASRPRGSNQPQHF

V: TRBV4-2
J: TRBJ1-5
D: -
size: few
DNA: TGTGCCAGCAGCCTAGACCGCGGAGGACAGCCCCAGCATTTT
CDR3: CASSLDRGGQPQHF

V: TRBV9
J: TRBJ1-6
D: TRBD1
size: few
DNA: TGTGCCAGCAGCCCTGGGACAGGGGGCAGCTCCTATAATTCACCCCTCCACTTT
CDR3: CASSPGTGGSSYNSPLHF

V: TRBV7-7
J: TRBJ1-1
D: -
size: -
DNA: TGTGCTAGCAGCTTAGCGGCGGGGACTGAAGCTTTCTTT
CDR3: CASSLAAGTEAFF

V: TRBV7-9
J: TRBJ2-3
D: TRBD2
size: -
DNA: TGTGCCAGCAGCTTAGCTATCCCGGGCGGGGGGGCCACAGATACGCAGTATTTT
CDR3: CASSLAIPGGGATDTQYF

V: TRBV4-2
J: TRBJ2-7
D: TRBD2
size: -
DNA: TGTGCCAGCAGCCAACGGGGGGGACGGTTAATCGGGCAGTACTTC
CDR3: CASSQRGGRLIGQYF

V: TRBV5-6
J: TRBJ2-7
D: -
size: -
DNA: TGTGCCAGCAGCTTGCCGTGGTCCCACAACGAGCAGTACTTC
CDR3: CASSLPWSHNEQYF

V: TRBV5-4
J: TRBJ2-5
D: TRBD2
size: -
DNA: TGTGCCAGCAGCTTCCCAACTAGCGGGGGGACCCAGTACTTC
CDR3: CASSFPTSGGTQYF

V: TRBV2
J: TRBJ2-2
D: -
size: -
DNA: TGTGCCAGCAAAAGTGGCTTTTCCCCCGACACCGGGGAGCTGTTTTTT
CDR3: CASKSGFSPDTGELFF

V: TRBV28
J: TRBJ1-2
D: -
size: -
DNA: TGTGCCAGCAGACTAAACAGGTCTGGCTACACCTTC
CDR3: CASRLNRSGYTF

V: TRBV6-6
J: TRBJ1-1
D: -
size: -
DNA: TGTGCCAGCAGTTACGGGACATACACTGAAGCTTTCTTT
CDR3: CASSYGTYTEAFF

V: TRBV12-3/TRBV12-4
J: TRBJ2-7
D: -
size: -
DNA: TGTGCCAGCAGTTTGAGTCTCGAGCAGTACTTC
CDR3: CASSLSLEQYF

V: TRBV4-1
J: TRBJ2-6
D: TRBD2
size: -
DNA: TGCGCCAGCAGCCAATTACTAGCGGGGGGGTGCTCTGGGGCCAACGTCCTGACTTTC
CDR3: CASSQLLAGGCSGANVLTF

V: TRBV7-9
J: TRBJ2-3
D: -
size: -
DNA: TGTGCCAGCAGCAGCGGACAGCCAGATACGCAGTATTTT
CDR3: CASSSGQPDTQYF

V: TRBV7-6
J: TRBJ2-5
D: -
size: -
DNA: TGTGCCAGCACCCCGATATCGTACAGGGACCAAGAGACCCAGTACTTC
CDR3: CASTPISYRDQETQYF

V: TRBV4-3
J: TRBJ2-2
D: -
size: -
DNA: TGCGCCAGCAGCCAAGACAGGGCCGGGGAGCTGTTTTTT
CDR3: CASSQDRAGELFF

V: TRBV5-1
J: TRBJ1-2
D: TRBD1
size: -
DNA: TGCGCCAGCAGCTTGGAGGGGGCAGGCTATGGCTACACCTTC
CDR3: CASSLEGAGYGYTF

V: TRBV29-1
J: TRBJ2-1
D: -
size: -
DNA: TGCAGCGTTGAAGAAGAGAAACAGTTCTTC
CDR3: CSVEEEKQFF